These 18 T cell receptor beta chains share one sample of origin, sequenced in a study of OX40 agonist ivuxolimab in advanced cancers. Receptor libraries were prepared by the immunoSEQ multiplex PCR assay. The source is immuneACCESS, and TCRdb retained only in-frame sequences with V and J called. Part of the clones is not carried over; for the studies checked, unresolved V genes explain less than half of this, and the remainder is unexplained. In this sample the table shows over 65,000 clones, more than 80% of which occur a single time. 2% to 2.5% of the sample is taken by the ten largest. The source was CD4+ or CD8+ T cells sorted from blood, collected in a trial of the OX40 agonist ivuxolimab. The receptors originated from an adult with an advanced solid tumor such as melanoma, head and neck, liver or kidney cancer.

This sequence joins TRBV2 and TRBJ2-4, with 9 bases lining up with TRBD2. The germline V gene has CDR1 SNHLY and CDR2 FYNNEI. The V gene end was trimmed by 4 bases and the J gene end by 0 bases; junction bases not matched to a gene: 7. The CDR3 runs 17 residues. The CDR3 DNA follows: TGTGCCAGCAGTGGAAGGCTAGCGGGAATAGCCAAAAACATTCAGTACTTC. This translates into CASSGRLAGIAKNIQYF.

This clone was observed a single time. This rearrangement joins TRBV4-2 to TRBJ2-2; 7 bases match TRBD1. CDR3 length: 14 amino acids. In germline, CDR1 is LGHNA, CDR2 YNFKEQ. The junction had 3 bases not matched to a gene; V was cut back by 2 bases and J by 6 bases. The CDR3 loop is CASSQLTGAGELFF. The CDR3 region has the DNA TGTGCCAGCAGCCAACTAACAGGGGCCGGGGAGCTGTTTTTT.

This clone has just one count. Here the CDR3 DNA reads TGCGCCAGCAGCGACGAGCGACAGGATAAAAACATTCAGTACTTC. Encoded protein: CASSDERQDKNIQYF. This chain connects TRBV4-1 to TRBJ2-4; D is possibly TRBD1 (6 bases). The germline gives CDR1 MGHRA, CDR2 YSYEKL. Between the trimmed V and J ends, which lost 5 bases and 4 bases, there was a span of 15 bases. This CDR3 is 15 amino acids long.

A few counts support this clone. The chain carries TRBV6-5 and TRBJ2-4, with D perhaps given as TRBD1 or TRBD2 (5 bases each). Trimming shortened V by 6 bases and J by 0 bases, and 12 bases separated the two germline ends. This CDR3 has 15 amino acids. The germline gives CDR1 MNHEY, CDR2 SVGAGI. The CDR3 bases are TGTGCCAGCAGCTACGGGGCCGGAGCCAAAAACATTCAGTACTTC. Encoded protein: CASSYGAGAKNIQYF.

The rearrangement links TRBV7-2 to TRBJ2-3, with 12 bases fitting TRBD2. The V and J ends lost 5 bases and 2 bases, in that order; junction bases with no gene match: 5. Germline V gene lookup returns CDR1 SGHTA and CDR2 FQGNSA. This CDR3 is built from 16 residues. This chain's CDR3 is CASSPRLAGVTDTQYF. DNA for the CDR3: TGTGCCAGCAGCCCCCGACTAGCGGGAGTCACAGATACGCAGTATTTT. Using reference TRBV7-2 and TRBJ2-3 for the parts outside the CDR3, the full variable domain is GAGVSQSPSNKVTEKGKDVELRCDPISGHTALYWYRQSLGQGLEFLIYFQGNSAPDKSGLPSDRFSAERTGGSVSTLTIQRTQQEDSAVYLCASSPRLAGVTDTQYFGPGTRLTVL.

This chain links TRBV15 with TRBJ2-7; D uncertain. Germline CDR1 reads LNHNV; CDR2 reads YYDKDF (reference sequence). CDR3 length: 13 amino acids. Trimming removed 0 bases from V and 4 bases from J, with 7 bases in between. For the CDR3, the DNA is TGTGCCACCAGCAGAGATTTATCGTACGAGCAGTACTTC. Translation gives CATSRDLSYEQYF.

This chain links TRBV23-1 with TRBJ2-3, with TRBD2 identical over 13 bases. TRBV23-1 belongs to the ORF category, with a function that is uncertain. CDR3 length: 18 amino acids. V was pared by 0 bases and J by 4 bases, with 7 bases of the junction left unmatched. The CDR3 DNA reads as TGCGCCAGCAGTCAATCCACTAGCGGGAGGGCCCCCGCAGATACGCAGTATTTT. It codes for CASSQSTSGRAPADTQYF.

The chain combines TRBV7-2 with TRBJ2-1; D might be TRBD1 (5 bases). V was pared by 3 bases and J by 0 bases, with 9 bases between. The length of the CDR3 is 15 residues. Looked up from germline, CDR1 is SGHTA and CDR2 is FQGNSA. The CDR3: CASSFRDSSYNEQFF. CDR3 nucleotide sequence: TGTGCCAGCAGCTTCAGAGACAGCTCCTACAATGAGCAGTTCTTC.

J is TRBJ2-1 and V is TRBV5-1, with 9 bases that match TRBD2. The CDR3 contains 14 residues. Germline V CDR1 and CDR2: SGHRS, YFSETQ. J lost 7 bases, V lost 4 bases, and 6 bases had no gene match. The chain's CDR3 is CASSTGTSRNEQFF. The CDR3 region has the DNA TGCGCCAGCAGCACCGGGACTAGCAGAAATGAGCAGTTCTTC.

Only one count was recorded for this clone. The chain couples TRBV7-8 to TRBJ1-2; 9 bases match TRBD1. The CDR3 is 12 residues long. V lost 11 bases to trimming and J lost 8 bases; unmatched junction nucleotides: 9. In germline, CDR1 is SGHVS, CDR2 FQNEAQ. The CDR3 is CACRTGDLGYTF. In DNA, the CDR3 is TGTGCCTGTAGGACAGGGGATCTCGGCTACACCTTC.

This clone was seen more than once but under ten times. This rearrangement joins TRBV5-6 to TRBJ2-1, with a possible D match to TRBD1 (6 bases). The CDR3 is made up of 13 amino acids. Per the germline V gene, CDR1 is SGHDT and CDR2 is YYEEEE. V lost 4 bases, J lost 7 bases, and 12 bases lay in between. The CDR3 region is CASSGTGTNEQFF. The CDR3 DNA sequence: TGTGCCAGCAGCGGGACCGGGACAAATGAGCAGTTCTTC.

This clone was seen a handful of times. V gene TRBV27 combines with J gene TRBJ2-4, with D hard to call. The germline gives CDR1 MNHEY, CDR2 SMNVEV (reference sequence). CDR3 length: 11 residues. Deletions cut 6 bases from V and 4 bases from J, with 4 bases between. DNA for the CDR3: TGTGCCAGCAGCTCTAAAAACATTCAGTACTTC. Translating gives CASSSKNIQYF.

The V call is TRBV5-1, the J call TRBJ2-3; TRBD1 or TRBD2 may be the D gene (5 bases each). Per the germline V gene, CDR1 is SGHRS and CDR2 is YFSETQ. V lost 0 bases to trimming and J lost 0 bases, with 8 bases between them. This CDR3 contains 15 residues. In DNA, the CDR3 is TGCGCCAGCAGCTTGGCCGGGGCTAGCACAGATACGCAGTATTTT. This encodes CASSLAGASTDTQYF.

This chain joins TRBV30 and TRBJ2-5; TRBD1 matches at 7 bases. The CDR3 is made up of 12 amino acids. With V trimmed by 0 bases and J by 5 bases, 0 bases remained unmatched. Germline V gene sequence: CDR1 GTSNPN, CDR2 SVGIG (reference sequence). CDR3 region: CAWSVQGETQYF. In DNA form, the CDR3 reads TGTGCCTGGAGTGTACAGGGGGAGACCCAGTACTTC.

V gene TRBV5-1 combines with J gene TRBJ1-3; D is unresolved. Germline V gene data show CDR1 as SGHRS and CDR2 as YFSETQ. There are 17 residues in the CDR3. V was trimmed by 0 bases and J by 0 bases, leaving 13 bases between them. The CDR3 coding sequence is TGCGCCAGCAGCTTGGTGTCCGGCAGGTTCTCTGGAAACACCATATATTTT. This sequence encodes CASSLVSGRFSGNTIYF. Together with reference TRBV5-1 and TRBJ1-3, the CDR3 gives the full variable domain: KAGVTQTPRYLIKTRGQQVTLSCSPISGHRSVSWYQQTPGQGLQFLFEYFSETQRNKGNFPGRFSGRQFSNSRSEMNVSTLELGDSALYLCASSLVSGRFSGNTIYFGEGSWLTVV.

This clone was counted once. The V call is TRBV25-1, the J call TRBJ2-1; D unresolved. Germline V gene sequence: CDR1 MGHDK, CDR2 SYGVNS. Trimming removed 3 bases from V and 7 bases from J, with 10 bases in between. This CDR3 has 13 amino acids. CDR3 sequence (DNA): TGTGCCAGCAGTGATTCCAGCTGGAATGAGCAGTTCTTC. Translating gives CASSDSSWNEQFF. Full variable domain (missing parts from reference TRBV25-1 and TRBJ2-1): EADIYQTPRYLVIGTGKKITLECSQTMGHDKMYWYQQDPGMELHLIHYSYGVNSTEKGDLSSESTVSRIRTEHFPLTLESARPSHTSQYLCASSDSSWNEQFFGPGTRLTVL.

V usage is TRBV19 and J usage is TRBJ2-7, with unresolved D. CDR3 size: 17 residues. The ends were cut back, 4 bases at V and 0 bases at J, with 19 bases in the middle. Per germline, CDR1 LNHDA and CDR2 SQIVND (reference sequence). The CDR3 spells CASSTLRSVESSYEQYF. The CDR3 DNA sequence: TGTGCCAGTAGTACCCTACGCTCGGTCGAAAGCTCCTACGAGCAGTACTTC.

The rearrangement links TRBV27 to TRBJ2-1; 8 nucleotides line up with TRBD2. Germline lookup yields CDR1 MNHEY and CDR2 SMNVEV (reference sequence). The CDR3 is 17 residues long. V was pared by 4 bases and J by 4 bases, with 12 bases of the junction left unmatched. The CDR3 nucleotides are TGTGCCAGCAGTTCGGTGGTTGGGCGGGGGGCATACAATGAGCAGTTCTTC. Translation gives CASSSVVGRGAYNEQFF.